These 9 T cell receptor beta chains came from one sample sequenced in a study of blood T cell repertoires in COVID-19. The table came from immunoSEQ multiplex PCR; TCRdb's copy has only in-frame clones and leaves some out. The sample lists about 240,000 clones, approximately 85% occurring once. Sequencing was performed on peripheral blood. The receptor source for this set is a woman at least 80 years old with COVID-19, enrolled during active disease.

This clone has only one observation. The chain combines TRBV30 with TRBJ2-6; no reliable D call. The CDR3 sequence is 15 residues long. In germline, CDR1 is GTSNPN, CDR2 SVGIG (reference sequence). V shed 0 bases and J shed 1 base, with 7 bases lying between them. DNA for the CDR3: TGTGCCTGGAGTGTACGAGGTTCTGGGGCCAACGTCCTGACTTTC. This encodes CAWSVRGSGANVLTF.

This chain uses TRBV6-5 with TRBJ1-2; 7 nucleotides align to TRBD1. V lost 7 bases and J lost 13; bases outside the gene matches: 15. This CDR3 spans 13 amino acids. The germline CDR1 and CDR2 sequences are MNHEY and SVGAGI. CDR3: CASTSGGRVLSTF. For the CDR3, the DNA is TGTGCCAGCACCTCAGGGGGAAGGGTCTTGAGCACCTTC.

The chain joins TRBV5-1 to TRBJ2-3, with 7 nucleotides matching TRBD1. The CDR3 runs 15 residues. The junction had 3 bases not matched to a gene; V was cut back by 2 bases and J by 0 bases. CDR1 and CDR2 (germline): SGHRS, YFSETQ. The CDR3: CASSFMGQSTDTQYF. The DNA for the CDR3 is TGCGCCAGCAGCTTTATGGGACAGAGCACAGATACGCAGTATTTT.

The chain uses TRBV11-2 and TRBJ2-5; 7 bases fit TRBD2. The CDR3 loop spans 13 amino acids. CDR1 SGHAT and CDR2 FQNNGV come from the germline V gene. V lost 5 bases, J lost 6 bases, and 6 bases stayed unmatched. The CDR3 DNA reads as TGTGCCAGCAGCCTGGGGGGGGTAAAGACCCAGTACTTC. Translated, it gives CASSLGGVKTQYF.

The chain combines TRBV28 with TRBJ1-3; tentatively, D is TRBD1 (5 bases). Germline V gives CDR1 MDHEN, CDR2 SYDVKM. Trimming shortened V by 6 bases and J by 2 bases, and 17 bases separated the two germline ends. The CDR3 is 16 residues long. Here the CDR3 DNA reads TGTGCCAGCAGCTCCCCCCCGGGCAGGGCTGGAAACACCATATATTTT. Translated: CASSSPPGRAGNTIYF.

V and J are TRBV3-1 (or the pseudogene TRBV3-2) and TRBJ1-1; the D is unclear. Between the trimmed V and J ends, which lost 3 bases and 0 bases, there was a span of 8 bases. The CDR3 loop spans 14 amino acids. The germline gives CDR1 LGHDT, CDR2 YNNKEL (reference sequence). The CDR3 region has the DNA TGTGCCAGCAGCCAGGTACAGATGAACACTGAAGCTTTCTTT. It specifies CASSQVQMNTEAFF.

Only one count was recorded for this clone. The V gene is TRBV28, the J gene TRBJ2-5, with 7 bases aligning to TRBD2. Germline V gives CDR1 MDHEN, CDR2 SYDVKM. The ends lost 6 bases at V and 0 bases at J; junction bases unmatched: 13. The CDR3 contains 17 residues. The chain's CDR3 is CASSHPWAGEDQETQYF. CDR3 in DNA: TGTGCCAGCAGCCATCCTTGGGCGGGAGAGGACCAAGAGACCCAGTACTTC. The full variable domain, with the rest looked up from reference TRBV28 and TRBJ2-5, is DVKVTQSSRYLVKRTGEKVFLECVQDMDHENMFWYRQDPGLGLRLIYFSYDVKMKEKGDIPEGYSVSREKKERFSLILESASTNQTSMYLCASSHPWAGEDQETQYFGPGTRLLVL.

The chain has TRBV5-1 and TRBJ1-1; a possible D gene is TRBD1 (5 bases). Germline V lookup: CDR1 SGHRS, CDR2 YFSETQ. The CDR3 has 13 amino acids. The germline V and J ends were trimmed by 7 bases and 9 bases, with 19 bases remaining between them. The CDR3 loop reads CASGGGQGRQAFF. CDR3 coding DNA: TGCGCCAGCGGTGGAGGGCAGGGACGACAAGCTTTCTTT.

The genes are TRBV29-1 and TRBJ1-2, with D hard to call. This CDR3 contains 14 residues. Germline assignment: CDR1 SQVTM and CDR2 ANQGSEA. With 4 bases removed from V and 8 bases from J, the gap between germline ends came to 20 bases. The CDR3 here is CSVGGIDPSAGYTF. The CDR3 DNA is TGCAGCGTTGGCGGCATTGACCCGTCGGCCGGCTACACCTTC.